Below, one T cell receptor (beta chain) is given with its context. The data belong to a study of blood T cell repertoires in COVID-19. Under the authors' procedure: Amplified reference gene primers provided the basis for estimating nucleated cell counts. The data were produced by immunoSEQ multiplex PCR, yet TCRdb's version contains in-frame clones alone and is incomplete. D and trimming were read from the DNA, whereas the V and J calls and clone size are those reported in that table. This sample has around 350,000 clones, with around 84% found just once. Germline V lookup: CDR1 SGHRS, CDR2 YFSETQ. V lost 4 bases to trimming and J lost 6 bases; unmatched junction nucleotides: 8. This CDR3 is 15 amino acids long.

This chain uses TRBV5-1 with TRBJ2-1; 9 bases align to TRBD1. The sample taken for sequencing was peripheral blood. This clonotype was sampled from a human donor in a cohort sampled during active COVID-19. The CDR3 spells CASSTRDRAVNEQFF. DNA of the CDR3: TGCGCCAGCAGCACCCGGGACAGGGCCGTCAATGAGCAGTTCTTC.